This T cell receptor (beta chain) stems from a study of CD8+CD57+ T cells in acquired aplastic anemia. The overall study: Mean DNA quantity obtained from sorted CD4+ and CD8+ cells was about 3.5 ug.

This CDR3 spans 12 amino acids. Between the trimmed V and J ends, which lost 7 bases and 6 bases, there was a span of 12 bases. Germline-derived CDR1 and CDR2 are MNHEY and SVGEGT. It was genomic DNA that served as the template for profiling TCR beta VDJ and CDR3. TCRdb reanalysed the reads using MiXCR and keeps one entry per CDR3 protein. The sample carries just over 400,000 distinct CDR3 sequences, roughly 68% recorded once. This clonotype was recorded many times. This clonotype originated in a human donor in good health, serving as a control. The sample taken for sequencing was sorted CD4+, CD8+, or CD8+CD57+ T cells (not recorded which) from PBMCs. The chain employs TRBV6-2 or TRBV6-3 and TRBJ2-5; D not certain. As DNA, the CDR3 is TGTGCCAGCAAGGACGGCCTCCAGACCCAGTACTTC. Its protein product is CASKDGLQTQYF.